This TCR beta chain was profiled in a study of CXCR4 blockade with PD-1 therapy in pancreatic cancer. Patients who provided the archived tumor blocks had not received neoadjuvant therapy before surgery. The germline CDR1 and CDR2 sequences are KGHSH and LQKENI. Losses at the gene ends were 1 base for V and 2 bases for J; bases not matched to a gene: 7. The CDR3 runs 17 residues. Measured with immunoSEQ multiplex PCR; TCRdb has only the in-frame clones, and not every one. The profile shows approximately 8,900 clones, about 60% of them singletons. The source material was tumor tissue. This sequence originates from a human donor with pancreatic ductal adenocarcinoma. The chain employs TRBV18 and TRBJ2-3; 9 positions agree with TRBD1. CDR3 sequence reads: CASSPRADRGPTDTQYF. CDR3 DNA: TGTGCCAGCTCACCACGGGCGGACAGGGGCCCCACAGATACGCAGTATTTT.